This T cell receptor beta chain derives from a study of blood T cell repertoires in COVID-19 (dated by TCRdb to 2018 to 2020). Regarding the study in general: Collaborator samples came from the United States, Italy and Spain and covered acute and convalescent phases of COVID-19. The material from the prospective study consisted of cDNA or gDNA derived from T cells, B-cell-depleted T cells, or PBMCs. Deeply sampled blood TCRbeta repertoires from subjects exposed to, actively infected with, or recovered from COVID-19 were included in the dataset. The repertoires were released in a freely available public database meant as a resource for research on the immune response to SARS-CoV-2. Samples came from the ongoing ImmuneRACE study (first 160 participants) plus 1,254 subjects from 6 global collaborators. A de-identified subject ID, COVID-19 status, age in years and sex were almost always included in the sample metadata. Where available, HLA class I and class II types were taken from metadata supplied by the sample provider and were not determined by assay-based typing.

The CDR3 holds 15 amino acids from the cysteine to the phenylalanine. Only the CDR3 region is kept as DNA, spanning 45 bases read in frame from base 1. CDR1 KGHSH and CDR2 LQKENI are derived from the germline V gene. V gives up 6 bases and J gives up 3 bases, and the segment between their germline ends measures 18 bases. On this clone: Its antigen remains unidentified. The input lacks base qualities; no much larger clone sits a single base away.

One collaborating source in Seattle enrolled patients while the patients were actively infected and followed the patients over time throughout the course of disease. Collaborating institutions collected whole blood in K2EDTA tubes following their own protocols. For TCRbeta analysis, collaborators shipped samples as frozen whole blood, isolated PBMCs, or DNA extracted from either of those sample types. Results the study describes overall, beyond this receptor: Clinical and demographic metadata were provided uncurated, with the amount varying by source and participant.

The immunoSEQ Assay, a bias-controlled multiplex PCR, was used to amplify TCRbeta CDR3 regions from genomic DNA. The authors' pipeline ran thus. The number of nucleated cells in each sample was estimated by amplification of reference gene primers within the assay. To quantify the absolute abundance of each unique TCRbeta CDR3 rearrangement, sequence reads were collapsed and filtered. For each sample, productive Simpson clonality was calculated as the square root of Simpson's diversity index across productive rearrangements. TCRdb carries this immuneACCESS record with in-frame sequences only. Its versions omit some clonotypes, under half of them owing to an unresolved V gene in the studies checked, with the rest unexplained. Clone size and the V and J calls come from that table; the DNA yielded D and trimming. The sample has about 38,000 clones on record, about 85% of them singletons. The biggest ten clones account for around 4.5% of the sample.

The sequenced sample was peripheral blood. Recombination linked TRBV18 to TRBJ2-7; TRBD2 is possibly the D segment (5 matching bases). The receptor comes from a man aged 55 to 70 with COVID-19, enrolled during active disease. Read as DNA, the sequence is TGTGCCAGCTCCTCTATGATAGCGCCTCTCTACGAGCAGTACTTC. Its amino acids are CASSSMIAPLYEQYF.